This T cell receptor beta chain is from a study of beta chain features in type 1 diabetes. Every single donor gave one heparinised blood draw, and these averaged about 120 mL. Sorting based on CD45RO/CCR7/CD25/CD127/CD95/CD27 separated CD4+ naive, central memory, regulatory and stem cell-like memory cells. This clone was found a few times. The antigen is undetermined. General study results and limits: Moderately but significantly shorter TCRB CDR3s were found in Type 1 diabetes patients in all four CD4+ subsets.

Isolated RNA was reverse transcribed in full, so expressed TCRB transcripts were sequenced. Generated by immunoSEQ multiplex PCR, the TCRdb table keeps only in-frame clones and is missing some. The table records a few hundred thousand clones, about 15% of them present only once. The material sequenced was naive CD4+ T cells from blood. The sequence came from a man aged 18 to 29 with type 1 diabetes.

CDR3 protein: CASSEALLGEGGLYNEQFF. CDR3 nucleotides: TGTGCCAGCAGTGAAGCGCTTCTTGGGGAGGGGGGACTTTACAATGAGCAGTTCTTC. The chain employs TRBV2 and TRBJ2-1; D is perhaps TRBD2 (7 bases). The CDR3 is 19 amino acids. From germline, CDR1 is SNHLY and CDR2 FYNNEI. Trimming stripped 0 bases from V and 4 bases from J, with 22 bases between.